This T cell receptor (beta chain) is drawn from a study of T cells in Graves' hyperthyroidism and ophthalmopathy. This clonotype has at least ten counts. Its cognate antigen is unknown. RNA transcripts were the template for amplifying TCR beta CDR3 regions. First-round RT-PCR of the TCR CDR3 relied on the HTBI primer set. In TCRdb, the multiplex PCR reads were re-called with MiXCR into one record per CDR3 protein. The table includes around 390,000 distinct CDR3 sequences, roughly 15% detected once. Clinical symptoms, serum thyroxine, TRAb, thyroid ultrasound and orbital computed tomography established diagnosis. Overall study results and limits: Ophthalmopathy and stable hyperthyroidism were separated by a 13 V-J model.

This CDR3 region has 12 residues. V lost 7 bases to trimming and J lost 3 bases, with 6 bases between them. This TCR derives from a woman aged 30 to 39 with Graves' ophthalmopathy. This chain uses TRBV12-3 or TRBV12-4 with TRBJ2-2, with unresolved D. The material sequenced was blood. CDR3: CASNWDTGELFF. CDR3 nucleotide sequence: TGTGCCAGCAACTGGGACACCGGGGAGCTGTTTTTT.